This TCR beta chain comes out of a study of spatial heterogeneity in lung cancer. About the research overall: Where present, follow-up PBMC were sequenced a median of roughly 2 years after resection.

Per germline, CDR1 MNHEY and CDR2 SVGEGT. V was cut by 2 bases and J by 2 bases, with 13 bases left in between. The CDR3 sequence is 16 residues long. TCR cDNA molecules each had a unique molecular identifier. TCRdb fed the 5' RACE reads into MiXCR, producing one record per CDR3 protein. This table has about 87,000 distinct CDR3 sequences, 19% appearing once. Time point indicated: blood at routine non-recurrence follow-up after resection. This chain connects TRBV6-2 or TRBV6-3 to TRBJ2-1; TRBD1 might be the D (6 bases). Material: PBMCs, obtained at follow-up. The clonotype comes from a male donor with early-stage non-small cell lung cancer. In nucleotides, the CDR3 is TGTGCCAGCAGTTACGGTGAGGGGACACCCTACAATGAGCAGTTCTTC. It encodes CASSYGEGTPYNEQFF.